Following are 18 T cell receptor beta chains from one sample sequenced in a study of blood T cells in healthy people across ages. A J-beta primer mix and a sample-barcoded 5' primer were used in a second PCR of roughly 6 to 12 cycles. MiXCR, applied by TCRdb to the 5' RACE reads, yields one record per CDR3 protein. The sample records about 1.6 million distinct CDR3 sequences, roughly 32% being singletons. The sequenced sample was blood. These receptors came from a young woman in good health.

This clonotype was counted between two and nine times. CDR3 in DNA: TGTGCCAGCAGTCCCCCCAGCGGCAGGTACAATGAGCAGTTCTTC. Amino acids: CASSPPSGRYNEQFF. The rearrangement links TRBV28 to TRBJ2-1, with D perhaps TRBD2 (5 bases). The V and J ends lost 5 bases and 4 bases respectively, with 15 bases between them. The CDR3 spans 15 residues. Germline assignment: CDR1 MDHEN and CDR2 SYDVKM.

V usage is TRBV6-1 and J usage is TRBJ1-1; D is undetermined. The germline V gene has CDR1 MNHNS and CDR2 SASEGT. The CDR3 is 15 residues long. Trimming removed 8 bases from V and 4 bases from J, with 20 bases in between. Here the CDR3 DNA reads TGTGCCAGCTATCTAGGAGTTGTCCGGACCACTGAAGCTTTCTTT. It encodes CASYLGVVRTTEAFF.

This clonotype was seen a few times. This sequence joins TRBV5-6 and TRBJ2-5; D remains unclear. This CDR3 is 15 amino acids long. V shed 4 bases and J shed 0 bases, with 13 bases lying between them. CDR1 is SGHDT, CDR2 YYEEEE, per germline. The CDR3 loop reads CASSPAWGHQETQYF. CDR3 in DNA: TGTGCCAGCAGCCCTGCTTGGGGTCACCAAGAGACCCAGTACTTC.

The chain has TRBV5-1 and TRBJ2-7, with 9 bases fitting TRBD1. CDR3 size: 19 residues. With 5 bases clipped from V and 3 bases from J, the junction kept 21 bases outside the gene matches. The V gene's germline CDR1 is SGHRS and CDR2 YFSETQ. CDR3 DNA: TGCGCCAGCAGTCTGTCCGGGACAGGGAGCCCCCCGGTGAGCTACGAGCAGTACTTC. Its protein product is CASSLSGTGSPPVSYEQYF.

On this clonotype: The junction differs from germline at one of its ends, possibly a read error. CDR3 nucleotide sequence: TGTGCCCGCCGGCTGTTAGACCATGAAAAACGGTTTTTT. Protein product: CARRLLDHEKRFF. The chain joins TRBV28 to TRBJ1-4; D is ambiguous. CDR3 size: 13 residues. Germline CDR1 and CDR2: MDHEN and SYDVKM.

The CDR3 protein is CSVTGVRDTEAFF. The CDR3 nucleotides are TGCAGCGTTACAGGGGTGCGAGACACTGAAGCTTTCTTT. The chain is built from TRBV29-1 and TRBJ1-1; 7 bases align to TRBD1. Germline trimming cut 5 bases from V and 3 bases from J; bases unmatched to any gene: 6. The CDR3 length is 13 residues. Per germline, CDR1 SQVTM and CDR2 ANQGSEA.

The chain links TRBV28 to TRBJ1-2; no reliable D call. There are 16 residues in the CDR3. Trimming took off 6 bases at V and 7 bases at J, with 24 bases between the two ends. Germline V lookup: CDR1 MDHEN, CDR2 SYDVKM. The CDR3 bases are TGTGCCAGCAGCCCCGCCAGGACCAGTCCGGGCTGTGGCTACACCTTC. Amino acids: CASSPARTSPGCGYTF.

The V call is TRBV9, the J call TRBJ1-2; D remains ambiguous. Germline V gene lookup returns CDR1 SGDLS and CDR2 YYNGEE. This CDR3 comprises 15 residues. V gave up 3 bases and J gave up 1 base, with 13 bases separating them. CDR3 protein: CASSGGGRLNYGYTF. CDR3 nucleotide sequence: TGTGCCAGCAGCGGCGGTGGCAGGCTTAACTATGGCTACACCTTC.

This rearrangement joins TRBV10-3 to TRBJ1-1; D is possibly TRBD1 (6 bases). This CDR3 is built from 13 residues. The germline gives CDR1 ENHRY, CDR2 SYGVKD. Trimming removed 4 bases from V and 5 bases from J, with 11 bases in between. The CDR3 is CAISGGGVTEAFF. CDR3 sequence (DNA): TGTGCCATCAGTGGAGGGGGAGTGACTGAAGCTTTCTTT.

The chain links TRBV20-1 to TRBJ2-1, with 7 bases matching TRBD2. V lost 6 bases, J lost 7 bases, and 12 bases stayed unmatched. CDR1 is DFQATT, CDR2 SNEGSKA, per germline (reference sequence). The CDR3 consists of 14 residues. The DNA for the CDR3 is TGCAGTGCATGGAGCGAGAGCGGGGCTAATGAGCAGTTCTTC. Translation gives CSAWSESGANEQFF.

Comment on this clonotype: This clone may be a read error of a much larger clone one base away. CDR3 sequence (DNA): TGTGCCAGCAGCTTGGCCGGGTCCGCCTCTGGGGCCAACGTCCTGACTTTC. Encoded protein: CASSLAGSASGANVLTF. The chain couples TRBV5-5 to TRBJ2-6; D is uncertain. CDR1 is SGHKS and CDR2 is YYEKEE in the germline V gene (reference sequence). This CDR3 region has 17 residues. Trimming removed 0 bases from V and 0 bases from J, with 10 bases in between. Full variable domain (remainder filled in from reference TRBV5-5 and TRBJ2-6): DAGVTQSPTHLIKTRGQQVTLRCSPISGHKSVSWYQQVLGQGPQFIFQYYEKEERGRGNFPDRFSARQFPNYSSELNVNALLLGDSALYLCASSLAGSASGANVLTFGAGSRLTVL.

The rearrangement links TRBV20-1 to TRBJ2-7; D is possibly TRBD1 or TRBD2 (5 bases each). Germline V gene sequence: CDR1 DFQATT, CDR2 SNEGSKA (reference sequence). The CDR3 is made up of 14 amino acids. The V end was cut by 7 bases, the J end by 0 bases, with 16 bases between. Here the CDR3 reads CSVIDGATSYEQYF. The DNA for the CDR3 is TGCAGTGTTATCGACGGGGCAACCTCCTACGAGCAGTACTTC.

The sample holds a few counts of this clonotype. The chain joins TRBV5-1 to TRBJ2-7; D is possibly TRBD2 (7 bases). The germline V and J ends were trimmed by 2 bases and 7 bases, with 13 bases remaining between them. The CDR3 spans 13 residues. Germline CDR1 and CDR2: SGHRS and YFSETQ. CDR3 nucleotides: TGCGCCAGCAGCTTCCGGGGGGCCGGTGAGCAGTACTTC. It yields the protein CASSFRGAGEQYF.

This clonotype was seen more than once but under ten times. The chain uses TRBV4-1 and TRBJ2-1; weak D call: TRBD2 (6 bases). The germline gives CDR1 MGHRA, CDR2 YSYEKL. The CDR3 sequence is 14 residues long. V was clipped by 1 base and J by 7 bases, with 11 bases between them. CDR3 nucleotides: TGCGCCAGCAGCCAAGCGGGACTCAGGAATGAGCAGTTCTTC. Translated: CASSQAGLRNEQFF.

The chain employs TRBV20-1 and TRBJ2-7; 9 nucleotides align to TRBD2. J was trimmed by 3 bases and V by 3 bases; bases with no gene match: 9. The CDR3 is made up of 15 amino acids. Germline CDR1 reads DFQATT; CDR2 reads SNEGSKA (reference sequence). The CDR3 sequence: CSASRASGTLYEQYF. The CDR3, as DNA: TGCAGTGCTAGTCGGGCTAGCGGGACGCTCTACGAGCAGTACTTC.

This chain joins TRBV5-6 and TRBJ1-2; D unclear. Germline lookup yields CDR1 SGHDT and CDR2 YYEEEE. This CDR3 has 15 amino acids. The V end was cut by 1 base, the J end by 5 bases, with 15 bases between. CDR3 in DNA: TGTGCCAGCAGCTTGTGCGTCAGCGGACCTTATGGCTACACCTTC. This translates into CASSLCVSGPYGYTF.

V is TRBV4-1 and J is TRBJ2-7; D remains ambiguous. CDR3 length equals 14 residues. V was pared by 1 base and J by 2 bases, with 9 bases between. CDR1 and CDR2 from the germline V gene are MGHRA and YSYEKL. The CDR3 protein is CASSQVGTAYEQYF. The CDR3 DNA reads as TGCGCCAGCAGCCAAGTGGGAACCGCCTACGAGCAGTACTTC.

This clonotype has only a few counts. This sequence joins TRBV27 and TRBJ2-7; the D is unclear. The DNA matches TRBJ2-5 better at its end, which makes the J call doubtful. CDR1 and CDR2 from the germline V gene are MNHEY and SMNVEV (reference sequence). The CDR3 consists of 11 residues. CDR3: CASNLQETQYF. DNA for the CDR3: TGTGCCAGCAATCTTCAAGAGACCCAGTACTTC.